This passage covers 2 T cell receptor beta chains from one sample sequenced in a study of blood T cell repertoires in COVID-19. The assay was immunoSEQ multiplex PCR, and TCRdb's table has in-frame clones only and misses some. The table has about 150,000 clones, 84% seen once. Sequencing was performed on peripheral blood. The source of these receptors is a woman aged 50 to 65 in a cohort sampled during active or convalescent COVID-19.

The rearrangement links TRBV5-4 to TRBJ2-3; D gene uncertain. The V and J ends lost 4 bases and 9 bases respectively, with 18 bases between them. Germline CDR1 SGHNT, CDR2 YYREEE (reference sequence). This CDR3 comprises 14 residues. CDR3 loop: CASSPPAPTGTQYF. DNA of the CDR3: TGTGCCAGCAGCCCGCCCGCCCCGACTGGGACGCAGTATTTT.

This chain uses TRBV5-4 with TRBJ1-3, with no clear D. Germline CDR1 reads SGHNT; CDR2 reads YYREEE (reference sequence). V lost 1 base and J lost 0, with 2 bases in between. This CDR3 contains 13 residues. CDR3 DNA sequence: TGTGCCAGCAGCTTGCTCTCTGGAAACACCATATATTTT. This translates into CASSLLSGNTIYF.